Detailed here is one TCR beta chain. The target of this receptor is not known. No per-base quality is available; no much larger clone lies one base away. The source of the sample is a study of cytomegalovirus exposure and HLA in healthy donors (dated by TCRdb to between 2016 and 2019). Study-level background: An earlier analysis of about 560 of the donors reported approximately 280 Gb of sequence data and about 120 million unique TCR beta sequences obtained from about 200 million T cells. The number of typed donors differed by locus: about 620-640 for A, B, C, DRB1 and DQB1; 500 to 550 for DQA1; approximately 610 for DPA1; and roughly 470 for DPB1. HLA typing covered class I and class II loci at four-digit resolution. To predict cytomegalovirus infection status, the study combined high-throughput TCR immunosequencing, statistical association of individual TCRs with disease status, and machine learning. In a later analysis, previously published TCR beta repertoires from about 670 donors were re-analyzed and high-resolution HLA genotyping was added so that TCR occurrence patterns could be studied. The study used immunosequencing to profile the T cell repertoires of 666 subjects and linked those repertoires to cytomegalovirus serostatus. All discovery cohort repertoires had been generated on a single sequencing platform. Genome-wide SNP genotypes for about three fifths of the 666 donors were used in a later genetic analysis, which treated that subset as a discovery cohort. The aim of the study was to test whether cataloging public T cell receptors could identify signatures of past pathogen exposure. Donor age, sex, ethnicity and CMV serostatus were compiled alongside the repertoire data. Rather than using new phenotypic data, the later analysis identified candidate immune exposures from TCR beta sequences and from how often those sequences occurred across donors. An earlier analysis of about 620 of the donors applied high-throughput TCR beta sequencing to assess whether each TCR beta V gene segment acted as functional or pseudogenic. In addition to the first cohort of 666 subjects, a separate validation cohort of some 120 different subjects was used. Across 300 to 400 genotyped donors of the cohort, an average of approximately 220,000 unique TCR beta nucleotide sequences per donor were sequenced, and approximately 17% of those sequences were non-productive. Of the 350 to 450 genotyped donors, roughly 85% fell in the genetic ancestry cluster associated with self-reported Caucasian donors. Several DR-DQ haplotypes were treated as single units for association and clustering because of strong linkage in the cohort. Approximately 310 gigabases of sequencing data and 78 million or so unique TCR sequences were included in an early release covering 550 to 800 HLA-typed donors. The research as a whole found: Correlated functional status among segregating V segments might reflect linkage disequilibrium, but an unknown experimental factor could not be ruled out. Compared with the approximately 670-donor mean, donors in an Asian-associated ancestry cluster had fewer N-insertions in productive TCRs, according to a later genetic analysis. Sequencing depth was assumed to be roughly uniform across donors in the presence/absence analyses, though that assumption may not hold. Broadly in line with IMGT annotations, most TCR beta V segments showed up in productive rearrangements about 87% or about 30% of the time in an earlier analysis of about 500 of the donors. In a later genetic analysis, a missense DCLRE1C variant was associated with V-gene and J-gene trimming of TCR beta chains, and the association was replicated in an independent cohort. In a later analysis, HLA-associated TCR beta chains showed more clonal expansion and lower generation probabilities than non-associated chains that were equally common. The authors suggested that the approach could potentially be generalized to other disease states and immunological phenotypes. According to a later analysis, parvovirus B19, influenza, CMV and Epstein-Barr virus appeared linked to several top co-occurrence clusters. According to a later analysis, TCR association rates differed among HLA loci, with DRB1 alleles showing the most associated TCRs and HLA-C alleles showing the fewest. A group of highly shared sequence variants was considered likely to be a technical artifact of the sequencing pipeline. Because counts were too low, roughly 16 rarely observed V segments, including chromosome 9 orphons, were excluded from the earlier analysis of around 590 of the donors. A few of the identified cytomegalovirus-associated TCR beta chains were confirmed in vitro to be specific for cytomegalovirus antigens. This cohort had only TCR beta chains sequenced, and the lack of alpha or paired-chain data limited which features could be detected. In a later analysis, 16,951 TCR beta sequences were associated with specific HLA alleles at a false discovery rate of 0.05. The classifier was reported to diagnose cytomegalovirus status with high specificity and sensitivity in both the original and validation cohorts. A total of 164 TCR beta chains were listed by the study as associated with cytomegalovirus. Some IMGT-functional V segments, including TRBV6-2 and TRBV6-3, could not be distinguished by the 87-base-pair reads and were therefore excluded. A further reported finding was that TCR beta sequences accurately predicted the HLA-A and HLA-B alleles for most subjects in the first cohort. Across donors, most TCR sequences were observed very rarely, whereas some public TCRs were present in many individuals. Because HLA typing was missing for some donors at each locus, association tests included only the typed subset. For the cohort, immune exposure information was limited to CMV serostatus. Strong co-occurrence of HLA alleles, especially DR and DQ, made assigning TCR associations to individual alleles difficult. In a later analysis, most CMV-associated TCR beta chains were found to appear HLA-restricted, with HLA associations seemingly driven largely by CMV exposure.

The library relied on the immunoSEQ multiplex PCR assay. For the multiplex PCR, a mixture combining 60 forward primers for TCR Vbeta segments and 13 reverse primers for TCR Jbeta segments was used. Amplification of the CDR3 region of rearranged TCR beta genes was performed with a multiplex PCR assay on genomic DNA. Amplified TCR beta libraries were sequenced as 87-base-pair reads on the Illumina HiSeq System. As for the authors' bioinformatics: A later analysis tallied tens of millions of unique TCR beta chains across the 666 repertoires, and about 12 million of those chains were shared by two or more donors. A nearest-neighbor algorithm error-corrected the raw reads and collapsed the reads into unique sequences, merging closely related sequences to remove PCR and sequencing errors. Alignment of CDR3 sequences to IMGT reference sequences was used to assign V, D and J gene segments. Each retained sequence needed at least a six-nucleotide match to both a V gene segment and a J gene segment. Rearrangements were called productive when the CDR3 lacked stop codons and stayed in frame with V and J; all others were non-productive. Following IMGT convention, CDR3 was defined as the stretch from the second conserved V-encoded cysteine to the conserved J-encoded phenylalanine. Sequences without an unambiguous match to a single V gene segment were excluded from the earlier analysis of almost 600 of the donors. An earlier analysis of fewer than 750 of the donors classified V segments as functional when productive rearrangements were above 56.7% and as segregating when the standard deviation between donors was above 5%. A statistical classification framework was developed to diagnose cytomegalovirus status using the catalog of TCR beta chain sequences. A later analysis assigned V and J genes by comparing TCR nucleotide sequences with IMGT/GENE-DB human TR gene sequences. In a later analysis, CDR3 sequences and most-parsimonious VDJ recombination scenarios were assigned using the TCRdist pipeline. In a later analysis, each TCR beta chain was defined by its CDR3 amino acid sequence together with its V-gene family, and reads without a unique V-gene family were excluded. As a way to deal with suspected cross-contamination and a sequencing artifact, a later analysis dropped approximately 590 nucleotide sequences that were highly shared and had low generation probability. A later analysis calculated a clonal expansion index for each public chain from normalized within-repertoire ranks of inferred template counts. In a later analysis, generation probabilities were computed using a VDJ recombination model fitted to out-of-frame rearrangements, and the results were checked against IGoR. Hypergeometric tests were used in a later analysis to score TCR-TCR, TCR-HLA and TCR-CMV co-occurrence, with a repertoire-size bias correction applied to the TCR pairs. In a later analysis, false discovery rates were estimated by permuting HLA or CMV assignments 20 times. In a later analysis, co-occurring TCRs were grouped with DBSCAN, and TCRdist sequence similarity was added when clustering was performed within HLA-allele-positive subsets. Repertoires with fewer than 30,000 or more than 120,000 public chains were left out of co-occurrence clustering, as were about five repertoires with anomalous nucleotide sharing. TCRdb took over this immuneACCESS table, retaining in-frame rearrangements with V and J assigned. Such tables are incomplete; in checked studies, under half of the missing clones stem from an unresolved V gene, and the remainder is unexplained. The V and J calls and the clone size are those of that table, but D and trimming were determined from the DNA. The sample table contains roughly 82,000 clones; only one count was recorded for approximately 70% of them. The ten largest clones capture approximately 12% of the sample.

The cohort comprised some 680 healthy bone marrow donors. Cohort members were all nominally healthy when sampled, although unrecorded immune exposures were likely present. The donor tested CMV seropositive and was one of the 289 seropositive cohort members. Each donor provided a peripheral blood sample, and peripheral blood mononuclear cells were used for TCR beta sequencing. Genomic DNA was extracted from the blood cell samples with the Qiagen DNeasy Blood Extraction Kit. CDR1 MDHEN and CDR2 SYDVKM were looked up in the germline V gene. From its cysteine to its phenylalanine, the CDR3 spans 14 amino acids. The only DNA kept is the CDR3, 42 bases in frame from the first base. Cut back by 5 bases and 5 bases, the V and J ends lie 12 bases apart.

The rearranged segments are TRBV28 and TRBJ2-2; the D gene is possibly TRBD1, with 5 bases matching. Sequencing input: PBMCs. This TCR came from a woman in her forties in good health and CMV-seropositive. CDR3 sequence: CASSRQPITGELFF. The DNA sequence is as follows: TGTGCCAGCAGTCGACAGCCGATAACCGGGGAGCTGTTTTTT.